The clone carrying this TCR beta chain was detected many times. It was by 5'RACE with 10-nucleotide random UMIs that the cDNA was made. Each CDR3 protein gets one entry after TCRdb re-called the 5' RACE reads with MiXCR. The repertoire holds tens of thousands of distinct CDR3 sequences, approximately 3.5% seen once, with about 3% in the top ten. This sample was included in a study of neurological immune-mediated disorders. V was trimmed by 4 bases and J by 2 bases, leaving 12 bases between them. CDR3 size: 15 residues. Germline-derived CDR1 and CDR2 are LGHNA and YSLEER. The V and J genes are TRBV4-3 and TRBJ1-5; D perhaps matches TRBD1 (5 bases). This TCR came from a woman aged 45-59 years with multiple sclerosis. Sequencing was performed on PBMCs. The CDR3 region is CASSPGRGGNQPQHF. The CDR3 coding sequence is TGCGCCAGCAGCCCAGGCCGGGGCGGCAATCAGCCCCAGCATTTT.